One and the same sample provided the 7 T cell receptor beta chains below, sequenced in a study of T cell repertoires in cytomegalovirus infection. TCRdb re-analysed the reads in MiXCR, keeping a single row per CDR3 protein. In the table there are fewer than 350,000 distinct CDR3 sequences, roughly 28% of which are singletons. Their target antigens are unknown. The input for sequencing was cultured PBMCs, taken from culture after CMV antigen stimulation. The receptors were gathered from a human donor in good health (CMV status not recorded). Some clones in this sample may be carry-over from other donors' samples.

The chain links TRBV3-1 to TRBJ2-2; a possible D gene is TRBD2 (6 bases). The germline V gene encodes CDR1 LGHDT and CDR2 YNNKEL (reference sequence). Trimming shortened V by 0 bases and J by 0 bases, and 17 bases separated the two germline ends. CDR3 size: 19 residues. CDR3 amino acids: CASSQDVYRETPNTGELFF. CDR3 sequence (DNA): TGTGCCAGCAGCCAAGATGTGTACCGGGAGACTCCGAACACCGGGGAGCTGTTTTTT.

This clonotype occurred a few times. The chain carries TRBV20-1 and TRBJ1-1, with D unclear. This CDR3 is 14 amino acids long. The germline gives CDR1 DFQATT, CDR2 SNEGSKA (reference sequence). Trimming shortened V by 4 bases and J by 3 bases, and 15 bases separated the two germline ends. CDR3 DNA: TGCAGTGCTACCCTCTCACCCCCCCACACTGAAGCTTTCTTT. Its protein product is CSATLSPPHTEAFF.

The chain employs TRBV19 and TRBJ1-2; tentative D call: TRBD1 (6 bases). Per germline, CDR1 LNHDA and CDR2 SQIVND (reference sequence). Trimming removed 5 bases at V and 1 base at J, with 11 bases between. The CDR3 is 14 residues long. The CDR3 DNA sequence: TGTGCCAGTAGTTCCCGACAGGATAACTATGGCTACACCTTC. This codes for CASSSRQDNYGYTF. Supplemented by reference TRBV19 and TRBJ1-2, the full variable domain reads DGGITQSPKYLFRKEGQNVTLSCEQNLNHDAMYWYRQDPGQGLRLIYYSQIVNDFQKGDIAEGYSVSREKKESFPLTVTSAQKNPTAFYLCASSSRQDNYGYTFGSGTRLTVV.

This clonotype was seen a handful of times. The chain uses TRBV7-9 and TRBJ2-1; 7 bases line up with TRBD2. Trimming removed 3 bases from V and 4 bases from J; junction bases left unmatched: 9. This CDR3 has 16 amino acids. CDR1 SEHNR and CDR2 FQNEAQ come from the germline V gene (reference sequence). This CDR3 is CASSFPQAGLYNEQFF. The CDR3 region has the DNA TGTGCCAGCAGCTTCCCTCAAGCGGGACTATACAATGAGCAGTTCTTC.

V gene TRBV5-5 combines with J gene TRBJ2-7, with D hard to call. The CDR3 has 15 residues. Looked up from germline, CDR1 is SGHKS and CDR2 is YYEKEE (reference sequence). Trimming left V 1 base short and J 0 bases short, with 11 bases between. CDR3 region: CASSLNGGSSYEQYF. CDR3 nucleotide sequence: TGTGCCAGCAGCTTGAACGGTGGGTCCTCCTACGAGCAGTACTTC.

This chain uses TRBV6-5 with TRBJ1-6, with D uncertain. CDR1 and CDR2 (germline): MNHEY, SVGAGI. The CDR3 runs to 14 residues. Trimming removed 2 bases at V and 8 bases at J, with 10 bases between. DNA of the CDR3: TGTGCCAGCAGTTACAGGATCGCGGATTCACCCCTCCACTTT. This translates into CASSYRIADSPLHF.

This clonotype was counted at least ten times. The chain combines TRBV7-8 with TRBJ2-2; 8 nucleotides agree with TRBD2. Unmatched junction bases numbered 5, after V lost 5 bases and J lost 6 bases. This CDR3 has 14 residues. The germline gives CDR1 SGHVS, CDR2 FQNEAQ. The CDR3 region has the DNA TGTGCCAGCAGCCTACCCGGGGGGGCCGGGGAGCTGTTTTTT. It translates to CASSLPGGAGELFF.